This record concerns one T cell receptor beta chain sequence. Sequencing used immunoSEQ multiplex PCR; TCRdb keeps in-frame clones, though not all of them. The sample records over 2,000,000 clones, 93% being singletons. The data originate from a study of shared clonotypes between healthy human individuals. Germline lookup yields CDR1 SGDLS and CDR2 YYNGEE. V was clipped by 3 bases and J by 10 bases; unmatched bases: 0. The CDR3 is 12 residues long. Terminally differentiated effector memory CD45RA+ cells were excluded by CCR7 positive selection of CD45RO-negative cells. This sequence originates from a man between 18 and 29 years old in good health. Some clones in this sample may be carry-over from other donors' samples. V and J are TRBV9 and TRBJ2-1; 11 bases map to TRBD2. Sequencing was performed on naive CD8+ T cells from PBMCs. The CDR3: CASSGLAGEQFF. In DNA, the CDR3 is TGTGCCAGCAGCGGACTAGCGGGAGAGCAGTTCTTC.